Each of the 3 T cell receptor beta chains below was sequenced from the same sample in a study of cytomegalovirus exposure and HLA in healthy donors. This PCR relied on a set of 60 Vbeta primers and 13 Jbeta primers. Sequenced by immunoSEQ multiplex PCR; TCRdb stores in-frame clones only, minus some. This sample yields around 150,000 clones, of which about 86% are seen a single time; roughly 1.8% belongs to the top ten. Sequencing used PBMCs. Source of these receptors: a woman between 18 and 29 years old in good health and CMV-seronegative.

This sequence joins TRBV9 and TRBJ2-1; 10 nucleotides line up with TRBD2. Germline trimming cut 1 base from V and 8 bases from J; bases unmatched to any gene: 9. The CDR3 sequence is 16 residues long. Germline values: CDR1 SGDLS, CDR2 YYNGEE. CDR3 residues: CASSVKASGSRYEQFF. CDR3 DNA: TGTGCCAGCAGCGTAAAGGCTAGCGGGAGCCGTTATGAGCAGTTCTTC. The full variable domain, completed using reference TRBV9 and TRBJ2-1, is DSGVTQTPKHLITATGQRVTLRCSPRSGDLSVYWYQQSLDQGLQFLIQYYNGEERAKGNILERFSAQQFPDLHSELNLSSLELGDSALYFCASSVKASGSRYEQFFGPGTRLTVL.

There are a few counts of this clone. The rearrangement links TRBV18 to TRBJ1-1, with D maybe TRBD1 (5 bases). CDR1 KGHSH and CDR2 LQKENI come from the germline V gene. Trimming left V 1 base short and J 9 bases short, with 6 bases between. The CDR3 runs 11 residues. This CDR3 reads CASSPQDKAFF. DNA for the CDR3: TGTGCCAGCTCACCACAGGACAAAGCTTTCTTT.

This chain connects TRBV9 to TRBJ2-7, with D perhaps TRBD2 (6 bases). There are 13 residues in the CDR3. Germline V CDR1 and CDR2: SGDLS, YYNGEE. V lost 3 bases and J 6 bases, leaving 13 bases between the germline ends. The CDR3 DNA is TGTGCCAGCAGCGAGACTAGTGGGGGCGAGCAGTACTTC. Translated: CASSETSGGEQYF.